This T cell receptor (beta chain) was captured by sequencing in a study of shared clonotypes between healthy human individuals. This table comes from immunoSEQ multiplex PCR, and its TCRdb copy is limited to in-frame clones, with some not included. The data contain 1.6 million or so clones, roughly 96% of them seen just once; the ten biggest clones take up approximately 1.2%. General study findings and limits: Generally, estimated richness proved larger in naive subsets than it did in memory subsets.

All participating donors were Caucasian adults from Nashville, Tennessee. Subsets obtained from CD4+ cells comprised CD45RA+ naive and CD45RA-negative memory cells. As regards this clone: Its specificity is not known.

Trimming removed 1 base from V and 0 bases from J, with 7 bases in between. The germline CDR1 and CDR2 sequences are SGHNT and YENEEA. The CDR3 runs to 16 residues. The sequenced sample was naive CD4+ T cells sorted from blood. Subset described: CD45RA+ positively selected. This rearrangement joins TRBV11-3 to TRBJ2-6; D remains ambiguous. This TCR was sampled from a young man in good health. CDR3 DNA: TGTGCCAGCAGCTTAGGGATAAGCTCTGGGGCCAACGTCCTGACTTTC. This codes for CASSLGISSGANVLTF.